Below, one T cell receptor beta chain is given with its context. Its antigen is not identified. PCR used 60 Vbeta primers and 13 Jbeta primers. The repertoire was sequenced with immunoSEQ multiplex PCR; TCRdb's copy has only in-frame clones and lacks some. The table includes over 95,000 clones, about 80% detected once. The CDR3 length is 15 residues. V was trimmed by 4 bases and J by 4 bases, leaving 14 bases between them. The V gene's germline CDR1 is SGHDT and CDR2 YYEEEE. The data derive from a study of cytomegalovirus exposure and HLA in healthy donors. Study observations and caveats: An analysis was carried out later, and it reportedly showed fewer N-insertions in an Asian-associated ancestry cluster than the roughly 700-donor mean.

This chain uses TRBV5-6 with TRBJ1-4, with D perhaps matching TRBD1 (5 bases). This clonotype originated in a man aged 35 to 55 in good health and CMV-seronegative. Sequenced input: PBMCs. CDR3 sequence reads: CASSSLRQINEKLFF. The CDR3 DNA sequence: TGTGCCAGCAGCAGCCTAAGACAGATTAATGAAAAACTGTTTTTT.